This T cell receptor (beta chain) was retrieved from a study of blood T cell repertoires in COVID-19. Study details: COVID-19 samples, acute and convalescent, were from the United States, Italy and Spain. T cells, B-cell-depleted T cells, or PBMCs supplied cDNA or gDNA.

Under the authors' procedure: The assay estimated nucleated cells by amplifying reference gene primers. Generated by immunoSEQ multiplex PCR, the TCRdb table keeps only in-frame clones and is missing some. V and J calls and clone size are those listed in that table; D and trimming were worked out from the DNA. This table has fewer than 110,000 clones, approximately 80% appearing once. Germline CDR1 reads LGHDT; CDR2 reads YNNKEL (reference sequence). Deletions cut 1 base from V and 9 bases from J, with 10 bases between. CDR3 size: 14 residues. The clonotype comes from a man in his 70s with acute or convalescent COVID-19. Material for sequencing was peripheral blood. The gene calls are TRBV3-1 (or the pseudogene TRBV3-2) and TRBJ1-6, with a weak D call TRBD1 (6 bases). The CDR3 reads CASSQGRGGSPLHF. In DNA, the CDR3 is TGTGCCAGCAGCCAAGGCAGGGGTGGTTCACCCCTCCACTTT.